The source of this T cell receptor (beta chain) is a study of OX40 agonist ivuxolimab in advanced cancers. The CDR3 has 12 amino acids. Trimming stripped 3 bases from V and 7 bases from J, with 9 bases between. CDR1 is GTSNPN and CDR2 is SVGIG in the germline V gene (reference sequence). Sequencing used immunoSEQ multiplex PCR; TCRdb keeps in-frame clones, though not all of them. The sample holds 80,000 to 90,000 clones, around 80% seen once. Of note for this clone: What it binds is unknown.

Study-wide findings and caveats: The antigen specificity of the peripheral T cells (those that were expanded) was not determined.

The TCR was taken from an adult with an advanced solid tumor such as melanoma, head and neck, liver or kidney cancer. This chain links TRBV30 with TRBJ1-4, with D hard to call. Sequencing used CD4+ or CD8+ T cells sorted from blood, obtained in a trial of the OX40 agonist ivuxolimab. CDR3 sequence (DNA): TGTGCCTGGAGAGGAGAGTTTGAAAAACTGTTTTTT. Residues: CAWRGEFEKLFF.